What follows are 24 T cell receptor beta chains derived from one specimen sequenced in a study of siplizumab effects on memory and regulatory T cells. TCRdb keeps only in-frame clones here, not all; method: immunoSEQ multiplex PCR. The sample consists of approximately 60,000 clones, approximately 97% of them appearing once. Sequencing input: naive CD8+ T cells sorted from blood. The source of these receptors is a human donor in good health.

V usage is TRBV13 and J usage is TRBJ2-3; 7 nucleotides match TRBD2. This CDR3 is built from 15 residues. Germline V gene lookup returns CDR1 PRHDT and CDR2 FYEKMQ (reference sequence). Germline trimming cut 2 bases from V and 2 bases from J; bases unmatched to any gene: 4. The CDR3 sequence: CASSLPAGDTDTQYF. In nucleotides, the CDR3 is TGTGCCAGCAGCTTACCCGCGGGGGACACAGATACGCAGTATTTT.

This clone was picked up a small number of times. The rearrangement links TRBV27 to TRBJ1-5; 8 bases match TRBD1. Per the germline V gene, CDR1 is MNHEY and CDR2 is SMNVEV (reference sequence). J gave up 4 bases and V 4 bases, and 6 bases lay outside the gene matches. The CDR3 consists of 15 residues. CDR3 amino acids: CASSYGQGGNQPQHF. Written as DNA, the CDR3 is TGTGCCAGCAGTTATGGACAGGGCGGGAATCAGCCCCAGCATTTT.

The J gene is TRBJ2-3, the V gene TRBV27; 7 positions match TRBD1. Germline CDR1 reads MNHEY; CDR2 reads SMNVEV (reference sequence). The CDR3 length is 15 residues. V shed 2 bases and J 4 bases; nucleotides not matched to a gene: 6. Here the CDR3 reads CASSLPDRVADTQYF. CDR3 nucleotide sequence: TGTGCCAGCAGTTTACCCGACAGGGTCGCAGATACGCAGTATTTT.

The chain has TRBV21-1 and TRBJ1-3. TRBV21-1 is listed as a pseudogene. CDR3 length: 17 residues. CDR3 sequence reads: CASSKEYRFQPGNTIYF. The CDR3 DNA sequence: TGTGCCAGCAGCAAAGAGTATCGATTCCAGCCTGGAAACACCATATATTTT.

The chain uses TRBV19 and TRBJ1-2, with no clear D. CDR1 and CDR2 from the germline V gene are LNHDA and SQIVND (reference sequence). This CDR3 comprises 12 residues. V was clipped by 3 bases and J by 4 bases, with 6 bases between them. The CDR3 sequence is CASSIYSYGYTF. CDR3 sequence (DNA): TGTGCCAGTAGTATTTACAGCTATGGCTACACCTTC.

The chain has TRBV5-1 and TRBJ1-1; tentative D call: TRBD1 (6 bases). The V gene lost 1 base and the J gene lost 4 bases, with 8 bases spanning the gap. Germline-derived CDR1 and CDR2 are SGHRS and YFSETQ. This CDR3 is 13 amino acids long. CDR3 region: CASSLRTVTEAFF. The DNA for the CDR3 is TGCGCCAGCAGCTTGCGGACAGTCACTGAAGCTTTCTTT.

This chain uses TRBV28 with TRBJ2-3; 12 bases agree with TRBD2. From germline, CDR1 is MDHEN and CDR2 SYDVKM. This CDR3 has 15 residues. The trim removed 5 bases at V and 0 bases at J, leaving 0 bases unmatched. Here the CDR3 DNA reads TGTGCCAGCAGTCTAGCGGGGGGGAGCACAGATACGCAGTATTTT. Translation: CASSLAGGSTDTQYF.

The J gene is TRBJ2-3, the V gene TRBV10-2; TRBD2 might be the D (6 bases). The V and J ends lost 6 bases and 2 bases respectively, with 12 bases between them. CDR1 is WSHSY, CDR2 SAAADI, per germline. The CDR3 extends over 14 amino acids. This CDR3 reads CASSRDFVTDTQYF. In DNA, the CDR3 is TGCGCCAGCAGCCGGGACTTCGTCACAGATACGCAGTATTTT.

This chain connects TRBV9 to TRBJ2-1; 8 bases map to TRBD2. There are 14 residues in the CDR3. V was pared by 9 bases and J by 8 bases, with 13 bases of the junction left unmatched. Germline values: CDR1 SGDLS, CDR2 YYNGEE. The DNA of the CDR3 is TGTGCCACCAACCCTGCGGGGGGTTCCCATGAGCAGTTCTTC. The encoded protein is CATNPAGGSHEQFF.

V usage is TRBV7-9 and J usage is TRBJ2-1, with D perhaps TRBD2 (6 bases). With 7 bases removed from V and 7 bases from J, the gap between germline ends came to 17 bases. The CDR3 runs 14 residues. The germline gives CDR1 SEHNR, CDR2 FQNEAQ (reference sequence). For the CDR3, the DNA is TGTGCCAGCAACGGCGGAGGGAAAAGTAATGAGCAGTTCTTC. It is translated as CASNGGGKSNEQFF.

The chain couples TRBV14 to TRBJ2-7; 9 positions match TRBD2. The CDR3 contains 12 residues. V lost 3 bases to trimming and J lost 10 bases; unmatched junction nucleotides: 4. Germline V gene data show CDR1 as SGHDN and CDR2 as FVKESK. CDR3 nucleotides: TGTGCCAGCAGCCAGGCTAGCGGGAACCAGTACTTC. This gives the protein CASSQASGNQYF.

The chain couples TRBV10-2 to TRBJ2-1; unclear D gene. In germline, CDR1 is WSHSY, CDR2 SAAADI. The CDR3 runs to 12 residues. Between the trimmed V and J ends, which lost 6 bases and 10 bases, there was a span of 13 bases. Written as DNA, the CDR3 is TGCGCCAGCAGCCGTTACAGCGACGAGCAGTTCTTC. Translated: CASSRYSDEQFF.

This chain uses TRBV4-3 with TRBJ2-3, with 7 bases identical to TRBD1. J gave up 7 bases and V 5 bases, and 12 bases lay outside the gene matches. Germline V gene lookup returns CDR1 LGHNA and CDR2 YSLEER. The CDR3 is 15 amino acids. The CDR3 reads CASSDGAGGMNTQYF. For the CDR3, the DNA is TGCGCCAGCAGCGATGGTGCAGGGGGTATGAATACGCAGTATTTT.

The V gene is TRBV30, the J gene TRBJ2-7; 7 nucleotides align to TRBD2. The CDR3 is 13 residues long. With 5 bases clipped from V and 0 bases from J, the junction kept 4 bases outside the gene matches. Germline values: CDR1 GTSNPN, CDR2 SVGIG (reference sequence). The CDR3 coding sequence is TGTGCCTGGGACGGGGGGTCCTCCTACGAGCAGTACTTC. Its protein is CAWDGGSSYEQYF. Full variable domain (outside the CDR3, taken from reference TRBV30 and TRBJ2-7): SQTIHQWPATLVQPVGSPLSLECTVEGTSNPNLYWYRQAAGRGLQLLFYSVGIGQISSEVPQNLSASRPQDRQFILSSKKLLLSDSGFYLCAWDGGSSYEQYFGPGTRLTVT.

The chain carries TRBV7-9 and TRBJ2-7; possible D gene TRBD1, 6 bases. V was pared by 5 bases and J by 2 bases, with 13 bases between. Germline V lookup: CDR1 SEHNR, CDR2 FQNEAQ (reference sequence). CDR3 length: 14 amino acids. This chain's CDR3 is CASSTPGTTYEQYF. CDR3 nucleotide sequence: TGTGCCAGCAGCACACCCGGGACAACCTACGAGCAGTACTTC. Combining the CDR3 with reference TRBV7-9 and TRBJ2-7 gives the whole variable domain DTGVSQNPRHKITKRGQNVTFRCDPISEHNRLYWYRQTLGQGPEFLTYFQNEAQLEKSRLLSDRFSAERPKGSFSTLEIQRTEQGDSAMYLCASSTPGTTYEQYFGPGTRLTVT.

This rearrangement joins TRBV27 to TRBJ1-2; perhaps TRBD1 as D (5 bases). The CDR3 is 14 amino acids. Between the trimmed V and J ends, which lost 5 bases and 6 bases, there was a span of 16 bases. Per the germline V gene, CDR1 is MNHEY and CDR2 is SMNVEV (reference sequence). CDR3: CASSPLDRRDGYTF. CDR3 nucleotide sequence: TGTGCCAGCAGTCCTCTCGACAGAAGAGATGGCTACACCTTC.

In DNA, the CDR3 is TGTGCCAGCCGAAATAACGGCAGGGAGAGCAATCAGCCCCAGCATTTT. Its translation is CASRNNGRESNQPQHF. This rearrangement joins TRBV2 to TRBJ1-5; D may be TRBD1 (5 bases). V lost 8 bases and J 1 base, leaving 18 bases between the germline ends. The CDR3 is 16 amino acids. Germline values: CDR1 SNHLY, CDR2 FYNNEI.

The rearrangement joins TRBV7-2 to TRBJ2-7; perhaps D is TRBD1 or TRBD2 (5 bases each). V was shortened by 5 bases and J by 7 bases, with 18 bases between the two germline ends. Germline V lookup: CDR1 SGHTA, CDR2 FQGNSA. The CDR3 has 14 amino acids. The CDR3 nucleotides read TGTGCCAGCAGCCTGATCACGGCAGAGGGGGAGCAGTACTTC. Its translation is CASSLITAEGEQYF.

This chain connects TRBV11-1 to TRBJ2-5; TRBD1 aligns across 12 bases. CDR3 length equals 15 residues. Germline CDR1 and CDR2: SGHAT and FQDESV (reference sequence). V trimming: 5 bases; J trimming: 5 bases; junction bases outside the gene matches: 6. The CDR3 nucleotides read TGTGCCAGCAGCGTCCGGGACAGGGGGCGTGAGACCCAGTACTTC. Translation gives CASSVRDRGRETQYF.

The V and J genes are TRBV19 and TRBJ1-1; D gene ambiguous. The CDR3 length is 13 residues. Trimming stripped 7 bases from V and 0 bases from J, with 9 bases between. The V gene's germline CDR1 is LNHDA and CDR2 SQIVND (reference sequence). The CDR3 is CASKALMNTEAFF. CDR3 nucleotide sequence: TGTGCCAGTAAGGCGTTAATGAACACTGAAGCTTTCTTT.

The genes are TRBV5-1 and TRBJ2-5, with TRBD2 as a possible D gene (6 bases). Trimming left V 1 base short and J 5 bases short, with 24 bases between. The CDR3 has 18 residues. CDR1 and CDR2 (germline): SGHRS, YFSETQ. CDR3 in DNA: TGCGCCAGCAGCTTGTGGGTCCCCCCCGGGGGAAAGGAGGAGACCCAGTACTTC. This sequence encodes CASSLWVPPGGKEETQYF.

The CDR3 DNA reads TGTGCCACCACCCCAAGGGACAGTCTAAGCTCCTACGAGCAGTACTTC. It translates to CATTPRDSLSSYEQYF. V usage is TRBV28 and J usage is TRBJ2-7; TRBD1 matches 7 bases. V lost 10 bases, J lost 0 bases, and 15 bases stayed unmatched. This CDR3 region has 16 residues. Germline loops: CDR1 MDHEN, CDR2 SYDVKM.

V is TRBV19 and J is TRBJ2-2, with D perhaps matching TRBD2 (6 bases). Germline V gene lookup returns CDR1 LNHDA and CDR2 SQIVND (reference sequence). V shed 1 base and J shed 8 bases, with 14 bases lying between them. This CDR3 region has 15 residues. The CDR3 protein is CASSIGRRGLGELFF. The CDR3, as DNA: TGTGCCAGTAGTATAGGTCGGCGGGGTCTAGGGGAGCTGTTTTTT.

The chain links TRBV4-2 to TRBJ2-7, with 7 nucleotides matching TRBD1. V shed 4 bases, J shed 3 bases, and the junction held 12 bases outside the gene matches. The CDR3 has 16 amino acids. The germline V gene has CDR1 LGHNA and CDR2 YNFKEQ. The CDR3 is CASSPVTTGAVYEQYF. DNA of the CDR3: TGTGCCAGCAGCCCCGTGACAACAGGGGCCGTCTACGAGCAGTACTTC.